What follows are 17 T cell receptor beta chains derived from one specimen sequenced in a study of blood T cell repertoires in COVID-19. TCRdb keeps only in-frame clones here, not all; method: immunoSEQ multiplex PCR. Among some 45,000 clones listed, roughly 89% were seen once. The sample was peripheral blood. These receptor sequences come from a man in his fifties or sixties with active COVID-19.

V usage is TRBV5-1 and J usage is TRBJ1-1; 7 bases are shared with TRBD1. The CDR3 runs to 14 residues. CDR1 is SGHRS and CDR2 is YFSETQ in the germline V gene. V dropped 4 bases and J dropped 0; count of bases not matched to a gene: 3. CDR3 region: CASSLQGVNTEAFF. The CDR3 DNA sequence: TGCGCCAGCAGCCTTCAGGGGGTGAACACTGAAGCTTTCTTT.

This clone was recorded once. DNA of the CDR3: TGTGCCAGCAGTGAATGGGCCTATTCACCCCTCCACTTT. It translates to CASSEWAYSPLHF. The chain recombines TRBV25-1 with TRBJ1-6; D unclear. Trimming removed 1 base from V and 8 bases from J, with 6 bases in between. CDR1 MGHDK and CDR2 SYGVNS come from the germline V gene. The CDR3 covers 13 residues.

This clone showed up just once. The V call is TRBV7-9, the J call TRBJ1-4; 9 positions match TRBD1. The CDR3 length is 15 residues. V was clipped by 4 bases and J by 8 bases; unmatched bases: 8. CDR1 and CDR2 (germline): SEHNR, FQNEAQ (reference sequence). The DNA of the CDR3 is TGTGCCAGCAGCTCCCCACAGGGGGCCGGGGAAAAACTGTTTTTT. Amino acid sequence: CASSSPQGAGEKLFF.

This clone was found once. V and J are TRBV28 and TRBJ1-1; 7 positions match TRBD1. The CDR3 totals 14 residues. Germline V gene data show CDR1 as MDHEN and CDR2 as SYDVKM. V lost 6 bases, J lost 0 bases, and 4 bases stayed unmatched. The CDR3 sequence: CASSPGGMNTEAFF. As DNA, the CDR3 is TGTGCCAGCAGCCCAGGGGGGATGAACACTGAAGCTTTCTTT.

V is TRBV11-2 and J is TRBJ1-4, with D tentatively TRBD1 (5 bases). The V end lost 1 base, the J end lost 8 bases, and 11 bases lay between the germline ends. CDR1 is SGHAT and CDR2 is FQNNGV in the germline V gene. The CDR3 covers 14 residues. This CDR3 is CASSLGGAGEKLFF. CDR3 coding DNA: TGTGCCAGCAGCTTAGGGGGCGCGGGGGAAAAACTGTTTTTT.

The CDR3 DNA follows: TGTGCTGTAGGGGACAGGAATTCACCCCTCCACTTT. Protein sequence: CAVGDRNSPLHF. The V call is TRBV7-2, the J call TRBJ1-6; TRBD1 agrees at 8 bases. This CDR3 is built from 12 residues. The germline CDR1 and CDR2 sequences are SGHTA and FQGNSA.

This chain joins TRBV28 and TRBJ1-2, with 9 bases that match TRBD1. This CDR3 is built from 15 residues. J gave up 4 bases and V 4 bases, and 7 bases lay outside the gene matches. Germline values: CDR1 MDHEN, CDR2 SYDVKM. The CDR3 region is CASSSTGTGFYGYTF. The CDR3 DNA is TGTGCCAGCAGTTCCACCGGGACAGGGTTCTATGGCTACACCTTC.

The chain carries TRBV6-2 or TRBV6-3 and TRBJ2-2; 8 bases align to TRBD1. The germline V gene has CDR1 MNHEY and CDR2 SVGEGT. V gave up 5 bases and J gave up 3 bases; unmatched junction bases: 5. The CDR3 extends over 15 amino acids. The CDR3 region has the DNA TGTGCCAGCAGTACTCAGGGGGCGTACACCGGGGAGCTGTTTTTT. It translates to CASSTQGAYTGELFF.

The chain employs TRBV5-3 and TRBJ1-5; tentatively, D is TRBD1 (6 bases). TRBV5-3 falls under the ORF class, with uncertain function. V dropped 5 bases and J dropped 3 bases, with 21 bases sitting between them. The CDR3 is 17 amino acids. CDR3: CARRPGGGARDNQPQHF. CDR3 nucleotides: TGTGCCAGAAGACCCGGAGGGGGGGCGCGGGACAATCAGCCCCAGCATTTT.

The V gene is TRBV12-3 or TRBV12-4, the J gene TRBJ2-5; possible D gene TRBD1, 6 bases. The CDR3 length is 13 residues. The V and J ends lost 1 base and 5 bases respectively, with 8 bases between them. The chain's CDR3 is CASSLDRAETQYF. The CDR3 nucleotides read TGTGCCAGCAGTTTAGACAGGGCCGAGACCCAGTACTTC.

V is TRBV6-2 or TRBV6-3 and J is TRBJ1-2; the D is unclear. The V end was cut by 2 bases, the J end by 3 bases, with 4 bases between. This CDR3 has 12 residues. Germline CDR1 is MNHEY and CDR2 is SVGEGT. CDR3 bases: TGTGCCAGCAGTTACCGGGACTATGGCTACACCTTC. Translation gives CASSYRDYGYTF.

This clone was counted between two and nine times. This chain links TRBV30 with TRBJ2-7; 7 nucleotides match TRBD2. V lost 6 bases and J lost 0; bases outside the gene matches: 5. The germline V gene has CDR1 GTSNPN and CDR2 SVGIG (reference sequence). The CDR3 sequence is 13 residues long. CDR3 in amino acids: CACRTRVSYEQYF. The CDR3 DNA is TGTGCCTGCCGGACTAGGGTCTCCTACGAGCAGTACTTC.

The chain employs TRBV7-6 and TRBJ1-1; D is perhaps TRBD1 (5 bases). The CDR3 is 14 amino acids. Germline V CDR1 and CDR2: SGHVS, FNYEAQ. Trimming took 7 bases from V and 0 from J, leaving 12 bases between them. The CDR3 spells CASTIRGMNTEAFF. CDR3 coding DNA: TGTGCCAGCACCATACGGGGGATGAACACTGAAGCTTTCTTT.

V gene TRBV19 combines with J gene TRBJ1-5; 8 bases fit TRBD1. The CDR3 loop spans 14 amino acids. J lost 5 bases, V lost 5 bases, and 5 bases had no gene match. CDR1 LNHDA and CDR2 SQIVND come from the germline V gene (reference sequence). Written as DNA, the CDR3 is TGTGCCAGTAGTGGGGGGGACAGGTATCAGCCCCAGCATTTT. Its protein product is CASSGGDRYQPQHF.

The gene calls are TRBV4-3 and TRBJ2-2; D call uncertain. The CDR3 is 15 residues long. The germline gives CDR1 LGHNA, CDR2 YSLEER. Trimming removed 1 base at V and 2 bases at J, with 8 bases between. The CDR3 sequence: CASSQVADNTGELFF. The CDR3 nucleotides are TGCGCCAGCAGCCAAGTCGCGGATAACACCGGGGAGCTGTTTTTT.

The V and J genes are TRBV6-5 and TRBJ2-5; D remains ambiguous. Germline CDR1 and CDR2: MNHEY and SVGAGI. The CDR3 is 10 residues long. V was shortened by 7 bases and J by 5 bases, with 5 bases between the two germline ends. DNA of the CDR3: TGTGCCAGCACGGAGGAGACCCAGTACTTC. It translates to CASTEETQYF.

The chain has TRBV6-5 and TRBJ2-3, with D maybe TRBD2 (5 bases). Trimming cost V 6 bases and J 2 bases, with 12 bases left between them. The CDR3 runs to 14 residues. Germline V gives CDR1 MNHEY, CDR2 SVGAGI. The CDR3, as DNA: TGTGCCAGCAGAGCGGCCTCTAACACAGATACGCAGTATTTT. Residues: CASRAASNTDTQYF.